These 2 T cell receptor beta chains were sequenced from one sample in a study of T cell clonotyping in hematopoietic cell transplantation. Only in-frame clones appear in the TCRdb table, and some are missing; sequencing was by immunoSEQ multiplex PCR. The repertoire holds approximately 25,000 clones, with 80% to 90% as singletons. Documented time point: recipient sample about 28 days before transplant, after cytoreduction. The specimen was peripheral blood mononuclear cells, collected before stem cell transplant. The receptors here all came from a woman in her fifties or sixties with acute myeloid leukemia. Some clones in this sample may be carry-over from other donors' samples.

This sequence joins TRBV4-1 and TRBJ2-1; 10 bases fit TRBD1. The CDR3 length is 15 residues. Germline CDR1 reads MGHRA; CDR2 reads YSYEKL. V lost 1 base to trimming and J lost 7 bases; unmatched junction nucleotides: 4. Here the CDR3 DNA reads TGCGCCAGCAGCCAAGGACAGGGGGCTGTAAATGAGCAGTTCTTC. Amino acid sequence: CASSQGQGAVNEQFF.

In DNA form, the CDR3 reads TGTGCCAGCAGTGACACTCCCGGACATCGGGGCTACACCTTC. Protein: CASSDTPGHRGYTF. V usage is TRBV6-4 and J usage is TRBJ1-2; D might be TRBD1 (5 bases). The CDR3 has 14 residues. Germline CDR1 reads MRHNA; CDR2 reads SNTAGT. Trimming removed 2 bases at V and 8 bases at J, with 15 bases between.